These 6 T cell receptor beta chains came from one sample sequenced in a study of T cell changes during pregnancy in multiple sclerosis. Using immunoSEQ multiplex PCR, the repertoire was profiled, and TCRdb retains in-frame clones only, with some absent. The sample contains under 80,000 clones, around 94% of which appear only once. This specimen consisted of peripheral blood, obtained before pregnancy. The receptors originated from a female donor with multiple sclerosis, enrolled in a pregnancy study.

This clone was seen only once. The CDR3 is CASSLAPAGLAGVREQYF. DNA of the CDR3: TGTGCCAGCAGCTTAGCTCCGGCGGGACTAGCGGGAGTAAGAGAGCAGTACTTC. The V gene is TRBV7-6, the J gene TRBJ2-7; 14 bases match TRBD2. Germline V gene data show CDR1 as SGHVS and CDR2 as FNYEAQ. The ends lost 0 bases at V and 7 bases at J; junction bases unmatched: 11. The CDR3 spans 18 residues.

The gene calls are TRBV28 and TRBJ1-1, with D unclear. In germline, CDR1 is MDHEN, CDR2 SYDVKM. This CDR3 spans 13 amino acids. V lost 8 bases and J 7 bases, leaving 17 bases between the germline ends. CDR3 region: CASQTLGLFEAFF. CDR3 nucleotide sequence: TGTGCCAGCCAAACCCTAGGACTCTTTGAAGCTTTCTTT. The complete variable domain, with remaining parts taken from reference TRBV28 and TRBJ1-1, reads DVKVTQSSRYLVKRTGEKVFLECVQDMDHENMFWYRQDPGLGLRLIYFSYDVKMKEKGDIPEGYSVSREKKERFSLILESASTNQTSMYLCASQTLGLFEAFFGQGTRLTVV.

This chain's CDR3 is CASSPLSLRDTEAFF. CDR3 nucleotides: TGTGCCAGCAGTCCCCTTAGCCTACGGGACACTGAAGCTTTCTTT. The chain links TRBV6-6 to TRBJ1-1, with no clear D. Trimming removed 5 bases from V and 3 bases from J, with 16 bases in between. Per germline, CDR1 MNHNY and CDR2 SVGAGI (reference sequence). The CDR3 runs to 15 residues.

This chain uses TRBV6-6 with TRBJ1-2; the match to TRBD1 covers 8 bases. The V gene's germline CDR1 is MNHNY and CDR2 SVGAGI (reference sequence). V shed 6 bases, J shed 2 bases, and the junction held 8 bases outside the gene matches. This CDR3 comprises 15 residues. The CDR3 region is CASRNNRGSNYGYTF. The CDR3 nucleotides are TGTGCCAGCAGGAACAACAGGGGGAGCAACTATGGCTACACCTTC.

This rearrangement joins TRBV5-8 to TRBJ2-5; 12 bases match TRBD1. Germline lookup yields CDR1 SGHTS and CDR2 YDEGEE. The CDR3 loop spans 14 amino acids. With 4 bases clipped from V and 5 bases from J, the junction kept 3 bases outside the gene matches. CDR3 residues: CASSQGTGGETQYF. The CDR3 bases are TGTGCCAGCAGCCAAGGGACAGGGGGCGAGACCCAGTACTTC.

The rearrangement joins TRBV27 to TRBJ2-1; 10 bases align to TRBD2. Unmatched junction bases numbered 5, after V lost 5 bases and J lost 7 bases. Germline V gene sequence: CDR1 MNHEY, CDR2 SMNVEV (reference sequence). CDR3 size: 14 residues. CDR3 protein: CASSAQREGNEQFF. The CDR3 DNA sequence: TGTGCCAGCAGTGCCCAGCGGGAGGGTAATGAGCAGTTCTTC.